A selection of T cell receptor beta chains follows, all from one sample in a study of T cells in Graves' hyperthyroidism and ophthalmopathy. TCRdb ran MiXCR on the multiplex PCR reads and lists one entry per CDR3 protein. The table has 400,000 to 550,000 distinct CDR3 sequences, around 14% seen once. Sequencing used blood. The receptors were sampled from a woman aged 18-29 years with Graves' hyperthyroidism. Each CDR3 is given with its conserved first and last residue. Clone sizes are given selectively: once, few, many, or a class where the clone is expanded.

CDR3: CASSAYGGATLAEAFF; size: many; J: TRBJ1-1; V: TRBV11-3
CDR3: CASSLSRVWDTEAFF; size: .; J: TRBJ1-1; V: TRBV19
CDR3: CASQASSTGELFF; size: .; J: TRBJ2-2; V: TRBV6-2/TRBV6-3
CDR3: CASSPKGGQGAGWKETQYF; size: .; J: TRBJ2-5; V: TRBV7-9
CDR3: CAISDDLGGNPYNEQFF; size: .; J: TRBJ2-1; V: TRBV10-3
CDR3: CATSRDGQGIIQPQHF; size: few; J: TRBJ1-5; V: TRBV15
CDR3: CASSLGTSGSVETQYF; size: many; J: TRBJ2-5; V: TRBV5-1
CDR3: CATSDLDRDNEQFF; size: many; J: TRBJ2-1; V: TRBV24-1
CDR3: CATSTATYEQYF; size: many; J: TRBJ2-7; V: TRBV24-1
CDR3: CASSLEIRSEWQYF; size: few; J: TRBJ2-7; V: TRBV11-2
CDR3: CASRPATNEKLFF; size: .; J: TRBJ1-4; V: TRBV7-9
CDR3: CSAREPKRDEQFF; size: few; J: TRBJ2-1; V: TRBV20-1
CDR3: CASSFLTSGGNEQFF; size: few; J: TRBJ2-1; V: TRBV5-6
CDR3: CAISDSDTEAFF; size: .; J: TRBJ1-1; V: TRBV10-3
CDR3: CASSLQVSYNEQFF; size: many; J: TRBJ2-1; V: TRBV12-3/TRBV12-4
CDR3: CSVETGPGSPYGYTF; size: .; J: TRBJ1-2; V: TRBV29-1
CDR3: CASTLGGNEQFF; size: many; J: TRBJ2-1; V: TRBV12-3/TRBV12-4
CDR3: CASSQIRGPYGYTF; size: few; J: TRBJ1-2; V: TRBV3-1
CDR3: CASSLTSGGDADTQYF; size: .; J: TRBJ2-3; V: TRBV12-3/TRBV12-4
CDR3: CASSDRDPTDTQYF; size: many; J: TRBJ2-3; V: TRBV10-1
CDR3: CASSHKQGRGNTIYF; size: few; J: TRBJ1-3; V: TRBV6-1
CDR3: CAISETPGQVLDTQYF; size: few; J: TRBJ2-3; V: TRBV10-3
CDR3: CASSMVPRQGYNSPLHF; size: .; J: TRBJ1-6; V: TRBV11-2
CDR3: CASSHSSAGQSYEQYF; size: many; J: TRBJ2-7; V: TRBV3-1
CDR3: CATSDALGTDTQYF; size: .; J: TRBJ2-3; V: TRBV24-1
CDR3: CASSITGGSEAFF; size: few; J: TRBJ1-1; V: TRBV19
CDR3: CATREGTGGIYNEQFF; size: many; J: TRBJ2-1; V: TRBV15
CDR3: CASRKDSRTFF; size: many; J: TRBJ2-1; V: TRBV27
CDR3: CASSARQEAKGNYGYTF; size: .; J: TRBJ1-2; V: TRBV7-9
CDR3: CASTERGTEAFF; size: many; J: TRBJ1-1; V: TRBV10-2
CDR3: CASRASGSRYNEQFF; size: many; J: TRBJ2-1; V: TRBV7-2
CDR3: CATRRTGEGTEAFF; size: .; J: TRBJ1-1; V: TRBV24-1
CDR3: CASSIVWSGRAATYEQYF; size: many; J: TRBJ2-7; V: TRBV19
CDR3: CASSPGATVHQETQFF; size: few; J: .; V: TRBV4-1
CDR3: CSARDSRRTEAFF; size: many; J: TRBJ1-1; V: TRBV20-1
CDR3: CASSGGSGTGGETQYF; size: .; J: TRBJ2-5; V: TRBV9
CDR3: CASSRLVDQETQYF; size: .; J: TRBJ2-5; V: TRBV3-1
CDR3: CASSLVDDRGGGSGRFEQFF; size: .; J: TRBJ2-1; V: TRBV13
CDR3: CASSQEDGLGGETQYF; size: .; J: TRBJ2-5; V: TRBV4-2